One and the same sample provided the 29 T cell receptor beta chains below, sequenced in a study of T cell responses to AZD1222 COVID-19 vaccine. Libraries were prepared by immunoSEQ multiplex PCR; TCRdb keeps only in-frame clonotypes and omits some of them. Among 97,000 or so clones listed, 88% were seen once. The specimen was peripheral blood, collected on day 0 of AZD1222 vaccination. The origin of the receptors is an adult in good health.

The chain combines TRBV28 with TRBJ2-7; 10 nucleotides match TRBD1. The CDR3 covers 16 residues. Trimming removed 3 bases from V and 2 bases from J; junction bases left unmatched: 7. Germline CDR1 is MDHEN and CDR2 is SYDVKM. The CDR3 region has the DNA TGTGCCAGCAGTTTGCGCCAGGGACAGGGGACCTACGAGCAGTACTTC. Protein: CASSLRQGQGTYEQYF.

This clone was detected once. The rearrangement uses TRBV7-9 and TRBJ2-7; TRBD2 matches 15 bases. J gave up 7 bases and V 5 bases, and 0 bases lay outside the gene matches. The germline gives CDR1 SEHNR, CDR2 FQNEAQ (reference sequence). The CDR3 covers 13 residues. The CDR3 is CASSGTSGREQYF. CDR3 DNA sequence: TGTGCCAGCAGCGGGACTAGCGGGAGGGAGCAGTACTTC.

The chain has TRBV19 and TRBJ1-1; D is uncertain. CDR1 LNHDA and CDR2 SQIVND come from the germline V gene (reference sequence). V was pared by 3 bases and J by 2 bases, with 16 bases between. This CDR3 is 16 amino acids long. CDR3 sequence: CASSIGGFQANTEAFF. The CDR3 bases are TGTGCCAGTAGTATTGGAGGGTTTCAGGCTAACACTGAAGCTTTCTTT.

This chain links TRBV4-1 with TRBJ1-2, with D possibly being TRBD1 (5 bases). Trimming took off 4 bases at V and 0 bases at J, with 9 bases between the two ends. This CDR3 region has 14 residues. CDR1 is MGHRA, CDR2 YSYEKL, per germline. CDR3 sequence reads: CASSPDRANYGYTF. CDR3 DNA sequence: TGCGCCAGCAGCCCAGACAGAGCTAACTATGGCTACACCTTC.

The gene calls are TRBV7-7 and TRBJ2-2; 8 bases are shared with TRBD2. V shed 5 bases and J 2 bases; nucleotides not matched to a gene: 7. Germline CDR1 is SSHAT and CDR2 is FNYEAQ (reference sequence). The CDR3 sequence is 16 residues long. The CDR3 loop reads CASSRNSGANTGELFF. CDR3 DNA: TGTGCCAGCAGCCGTAATAGCGGGGCTAACACCGGGGAGCTGTTTTTT.

The J gene is TRBJ1-2, the V gene TRBV9, with D unclear. CDR1 SGDLS and CDR2 YYNGEE come from the germline V gene. V lost 0 bases and J 4 bases, leaving 7 bases between the germline ends. The CDR3 spans 13 residues. In nucleotides, the CDR3 is TGTGCCAGCAGCGTAGAAGAACGCTATGGCTACACCTTC. Its protein product is CASSVEERYGYTF. The full variable domain, with the rest looked up from reference TRBV9 and TRBJ1-2, is DSGVTQTPKHLITATGQRVTLRCSPRSGDLSVYWYQQSLDQGLQFLIQYYNGEERAKGNILERFSAQQFPDLHSELNLSSLELGDSALYFCASSVEERYGYTFGSGTRLTVV.

This rearrangement joins TRBV24-1 to TRBJ2-3; TRBD2 aligns across 10 bases. CDR3 length equals 15 residues. Germline CDR1 reads KGHDR; CDR2 reads SFDVKD. V shed 7 bases and J 2 bases; nucleotides not matched to a gene: 5. The CDR3 DNA follows: TGTGCCACCAGCTTAGCGGGAGGATTCACAGATACGCAGTATTTT. This codes for CATSLAGGFTDTQYF.

The chain employs TRBV4-3 and TRBJ1-6; D call uncertain. Trimming left V 4 bases short and J 10 bases short, with 14 bases between. CDR1 LGHNA and CDR2 YSLEER come from the germline V gene. The CDR3 consists of 14 residues. CDR3 region: CASSPRVGNSPLHF. CDR3 in DNA: TGCGCCAGCAGCCCCCGCGTCGGGAACTCACCCCTCCACTTT.

V gene TRBV18 combines with J gene TRBJ2-7, with 14 bases identical to TRBD2. This CDR3 comprises 17 residues. CDR1 and CDR2 from the germline V gene are KGHSH and LQKENI. With 3 bases clipped from V and 2 bases from J, the junction kept 6 bases outside the gene matches. The CDR3 region has the DNA TGTGCCAGCTCACCCAAAAAGGGACTAGCGGGAGCCTACGAGCAGTACTTC. This translates into CASSPKKGLAGAYEQYF.

This chain links TRBV2 with TRBJ1-5; no clear D. V was pared by 1 base and J by 2 bases, with 9 bases between. Germline CDR1 and CDR2: SNHLY and FYNNEI. CDR3 length: 15 amino acids. The CDR3 here is CASSEEVLGNQPQHF. The CDR3 DNA reads as TGTGCCAGCAGTGAAGAGGTTTTGGGCAATCAGCCCCAGCATTTT.

The V gene is TRBV27, the J gene TRBJ2-7, with 11 bases aligning to TRBD2. Germline V gene lookup returns CDR1 MNHEY and CDR2 SMNVEV (reference sequence). The length of the CDR3 is 14 residues. The junction had 4 bases not matched to a gene; V was cut back by 6 bases and J by 3 bases. CDR3 sequence reads: CASRASGRYYEQYF. DNA of the CDR3: TGTGCCAGCAGAGCTAGCGGGAGGTACTACGAGCAGTACTTC.

This chain joins TRBV24-1 and TRBJ2-5; tentatively, D is TRBD1 (5 bases). CDR1 and CDR2 (germline): KGHDR, SFDVKD. The CDR3 has 13 residues. V dropped 7 bases and J dropped 2 bases, with 10 bases sitting between them. This CDR3 reads CATRKTAQETQYF. The CDR3 DNA reads TGTGCCACCAGGAAGACAGCTCAAGAGACCCAGTACTTC.

The chain employs TRBV7-9 and TRBJ2-2; the match to TRBD1 covers 9 bases. Per the germline V gene, CDR1 is SEHNR and CDR2 is FQNEAQ (reference sequence). The CDR3 consists of 16 residues. V dropped 5 bases and J dropped 1; count of bases not matched to a gene: 5. The DNA of the CDR3 is TGTGCCAGCAGCACCGCGGGACAGGGGAACACCGGGGAGCTGTTTTTT. This codes for CASSTAGQGNTGELFF.

The V gene is TRBV18, the J gene TRBJ1-6; the D is unclear. The V end was cut by 2 bases, the J end by 7 bases, with 9 bases between. This CDR3 has 14 residues. The germline V gene has CDR1 KGHSH and CDR2 LQKENI. CDR3 nucleotide sequence: TGTGCCAGCTCACCAGAGGGATCAAATTCACCCCTCCACTTT. Amino acids: CASSPEGSNSPLHF.

This chain joins TRBV2 and TRBJ2-4, with 7 nucleotides matching TRBD1. CDR3 length: 15 residues. Germline V gene sequence: CDR1 SNHLY, CDR2 FYNNEI. V shed 4 bases, J shed 0 bases, and the junction held 3 bases outside the gene matches. The CDR3 bases are TGTGCCAGCAGTGTGGGACAGCTAGCCAAAAACATTCAGTACTTC. Translation gives CASSVGQLAKNIQYF. Filled out from reference TRBV2 and TRBJ2-4, the complete variable domain reads EPEVTQTPSHQVTQMGQEVILRCVPISNHLYFYWYRQILGQKVEFLVSFYNNEISEKSEIFDDQFSVERPDGSNFTLKIRSTKLEDSAMYFCASSVGQLAKNIQYFGAGTRLSVL.

The V gene is TRBV7-9, the J gene TRBJ2-7, with 12 bases identical to TRBD1. Germline V CDR1 and CDR2: SEHNR, FQNEAQ (reference sequence). V was pared by 5 bases and J by 2 bases, with 7 bases of the junction left unmatched. This CDR3 is 16 amino acids long. In DNA, the CDR3 is TGTGCCAGCAGCCGTCCCTGGGACAGGGGGCCCTACGAGCAGTACTTC. Its protein is CASSRPWDRGPYEQYF.

Concerning this clone: The sample carries other DNA sequences with the same CDR3. J is TRBJ2-1 and V is TRBV6-2 or TRBV6-3; D unresolved. Germline assignment: CDR1 MNHEY and CDR2 SVGEGT. V lost 0 bases to trimming and J lost 8 bases, with 2 bases between them. This CDR3 has 11 residues. The CDR3 DNA sequence: TGTGCCAGCAGTTACTCGGATGAGCAGTTCTTC. Translation gives CASSYSDEQFF.

The chain has TRBV10-3 and TRBJ2-2; perhaps TRBD1 as D (6 bases). With 4 bases removed from V and 2 bases from J, the gap between germline ends came to 8 bases. This CDR3 is 14 amino acids long. The germline gives CDR1 ENHRY, CDR2 SYGVKD. CDR3 nucleotides: TGTGCCATCAGTGGGACAGAAAACACCGGGGAGCTGTTTTTT. The encoded protein is CAISGTENTGELFF.

This clone was observed once. The chain uses TRBV3-1 (or the pseudogene TRBV3-2) and TRBJ2-2; 9 bases are shared with TRBD2. CDR1 is LGHDT, CDR2 YNNKEL, per germline (reference sequence). CDR3 length equals 16 residues. After removal of 5 bases from V and 0 bases from J, the junction contained 4 bases not matched to a gene. The CDR3 bases are TGTGCCAGCAGCTTACTAGCGGGTACGAACACCGGGGAGCTGTTTTTT. Translating gives CASSLLAGTNTGELFF.

The chain has TRBV27 and TRBJ2-7, with 7 bases matching TRBD2. Trimming removed 5 bases from V and 2 bases from J; junction bases left unmatched: 9. The CDR3 is 15 residues long. In germline, CDR1 is MNHEY, CDR2 SMNVEV (reference sequence). CDR3 sequence reads: CASSPRGGVTYEQYF. CDR3 nucleotide sequence: TGTGCCAGCAGTCCCCGTGGGGGGGTTACCTACGAGCAGTACTTC.

CDR3 sequence (DNA): TGTGCCAGCAGCGCGGGGGGGACCCAGTACTTC. It translates to CASSAGGTQYF. The chain joins TRBV9 to TRBJ2-5; 7 bases map to TRBD2. This CDR3 has 11 residues. V dropped 3 bases and J dropped 7; count of bases not matched to a gene: 0. Germline CDR1 is SGDLS and CDR2 is YYNGEE.

This chain connects TRBV2 to TRBJ2-1; the match to TRBD2 covers 9 bases. The length of the CDR3 is 15 residues. The ends lost 7 bases at V and 5 bases at J; junction bases unmatched: 9. CDR1 SNHLY and CDR2 FYNNEI come from the germline V gene. The CDR3 loop is CASTKAGGSHNEQFF. DNA of the CDR3: TGTGCCAGCACGAAAGCGGGAGGAAGCCACAATGAGCAGTTCTTC.

The rearrangement joins TRBV9 to TRBJ1-6; unclear D gene. V was cut by 2 bases and J by 12 bases, with 18 bases left in between. This CDR3 is built from 15 residues. Germline V CDR1 and CDR2: SGDLS, YYNGEE. The CDR3 DNA is TGTGCCAGCAGCGTCGGAGACGAACGGGGTCGACCCCTCCACTTT. As protein: CASSVGDERGRPLHF.

This sequence joins TRBV6-4 and TRBJ1-1; D remains ambiguous. Trimming cost V 6 bases and J 1 base, with 15 bases left between them. Germline CDR1 is MRHNA and CDR2 is SNTAGT. The CDR3 consists of 15 residues. The chain's CDR3 is CASRQIRTGNTEAFF. CDR3 DNA sequence: TGTGCCAGCAGACAAATTAGGACGGGGAACACTGAAGCTTTCTTT.

The chain couples TRBV5-5 to TRBJ2-1; D may match TRBD1 or TRBD2 (6 bases each). The V gene lost 5 bases and the J gene lost 6 bases, with 18 bases spanning the gap. CDR3 length: 15 amino acids. CDR1 is SGHKS and CDR2 is YYEKEE in the germline V gene (reference sequence). This CDR3 is CASRSRTARGNEQFF. CDR3 nucleotide sequence: TGTGCCAGCAGAAGTCGGACAGCGCGGGGCAATGAGCAGTTCTTC.

This chain joins TRBV6-5 and TRBJ2-7; no definite D call. CDR1 is MNHEY, CDR2 SVGAGI, per germline. V was pared by 7 bases and J by 1 base, with 11 bases between. The CDR3 is 13 residues long. The DNA of the CDR3 is TGTGCCAGCAACCTAGACGCGTCCTACGAGCAGTACTTC. This gives the protein CASNLDASYEQYF.

The rearrangement uses TRBV6-5 and TRBJ2-6; possibly TRBD2 for D (5 bases). V lost 8 bases and J lost 0, with 8 bases in between. This CDR3 spans 14 amino acids. CDR1 is MNHEY and CDR2 is SVGAGI in the germline V gene. The CDR3: CASGGFSGANVLTF. CDR3 bases: TGTGCCAGCGGCGGGTTCTCTGGGGCCAACGTCCTGACTTTC.

The chain employs TRBV5-6 and TRBJ2-1, with 12 nucleotides matching TRBD1. The CDR3 has 15 residues. With 4 bases clipped from V and 5 bases from J, the junction kept 4 bases outside the gene matches. Per germline, CDR1 SGHDT and CDR2 YYEEEE. In nucleotides, the CDR3 is TGTGCCAGCAGCCGGGACAGGGGGCAGGACAATGAGCAGTTCTTC. This gives the protein CASSRDRGQDNEQFF.

The V call is TRBV5-4, the J call TRBJ2-5; 7 bases match TRBD1. CDR1 and CDR2 (germline): SGHNT, YYREEE (reference sequence). V lost 3 bases and J lost 4; bases outside the gene matches: 6. CDR3 length equals 14 residues. The CDR3 coding sequence is TGTGCCAGCAGCTCCAACAGGGGCGGAGAGACCCAGTACTTC. The encoded protein is CASSSNRGGETQYF. Filled out from reference TRBV5-4 and TRBJ2-5, the complete variable domain reads ETGVTQSPTHLIKTRGQQVTLRCSSQSGHNTVSWYQQALGQGPQFIFQYYREEENGRGNFPPRFSGLQFPNYSSELNVNALELDDSALYLCASSSNRGGETQYFGPGTRLLVL.